This entry features one T cell receptor beta chain sequence. The data derive from a study of T cell changes during pregnancy in multiple sclerosis. The CDR3 is 15 residues long. The V and J ends lost 1 base and 6 bases, in that order; junction bases with no gene match: 6. Germline CDR1 reads LGHNA; CDR2 reads YSLEER. The method was immunoSEQ multiplex PCR; TCRdb's version includes in-frame clones alone and lacks a portion of them. Here the sample spans around 30,000 clones, around 90% being singletons. The sequence was collected from a female donor with multiple sclerosis, enrolled in a pregnancy study. The input for sequencing was CD8+ T cells from peripheral blood mononuclear cells, taken before pregnancy. This chain links TRBV4-3 with TRBJ2-7, with 10 nucleotides matching TRBD2. DNA of the CDR3: TGCGCCAGCAGCCAAGGCTACAGACTAGCGGGCGAGCAGTACTTC. Translating it yields CASSQGYRLAGEQYF.